The 26 T cell receptor beta chains reported below all come from one sample, sequenced in a study of cytomegalovirus exposure and HLA in healthy donors. The PCR used 60 Vbeta and 13 Jbeta primers. TCRdb's copy holds only in-frame clones and misses some; the assay was immunoSEQ multiplex PCR. The sample has tens of thousands of clones, about four fifths seen once; the top ten hold just over 50%. The sample taken for sequencing was PBMCs. These receptors were collected from a man in his fifties in good health and CMV-seropositive.

The rearrangement uses TRBV5-6 and TRBJ2-7; 7 positions agree with TRBD1. The ends lost 6 bases at V and 0 bases at J; junction bases unmatched: 9. The CDR3 extends over 15 amino acids. Germline lookup yields CDR1 SGHDT and CDR2 YYEEEE. The CDR3 bases are TGTGCCAGCAACCCACAGGGGAAGGGCTCCTACGAGCAGTACTTC. Protein sequence: CASNPQGKGSYEQYF.

The table lists this clone with a few counts. The chain links TRBV9 to TRBJ2-1; possibly TRBD1 for D (8 bases). The V gene lost 5 bases and the J gene lost 8 bases, with 23 bases spanning the gap. The germline V gene encodes CDR1 SGDLS and CDR2 YYNGEE. The CDR3 length is 16 residues. The CDR3 here is CASSYRGGVSWDEQFF. The CDR3, as DNA: TGTGCCAGCAGTTACAGGGGGGGAGTTAGTTGGGATGAGCAGTTCTTC. The full variable domain, its missing parts supplied by reference TRBV9 and TRBJ2-1, is DSGVTQTPKHLITATGQRVTLRCSPRSGDLSVYWYQQSLDQGLQFLIQYYNGEERAKGNILERFSAQQFPDLHSELNLSSLELGDSALYFCASSYRGGVSWDEQFFGPGTRLTVL.

The genes are TRBV6-5 and TRBJ2-7; 9 nucleotides match TRBD2. The V gene's germline CDR1 is MNHEY and CDR2 SVGAGI. The CDR3 loop spans 15 amino acids. V shed 0 bases and J 5 bases; nucleotides not matched to a gene: 5. The CDR3, as DNA: TGTGCCAGCAGTTACTCCGCGGCGGGAGGGGACGAGCAGTACTTC. It yields the protein CASSYSAAGGDEQYF.

For the CDR3, the DNA is TGCGCCAGCAGCTCCGGACTACGTAACACAGATACGCAGTATTTT. This translates into CASSSGLRNTDTQYF. The rearrangement joins TRBV5-1 to TRBJ2-3; D is perhaps TRBD2 (6 bases). The CDR3 has 15 amino acids. V lost 3 bases and J 2 bases, leaving 13 bases between the germline ends. The germline V gene has CDR1 SGHRS and CDR2 YFSETQ.

This chain uses TRBV19 with TRBJ1-5; possibly TRBD1 for D (6 bases). The V end lost 8 bases, the J end lost 5 bases, and 19 bases lay between the germline ends. CDR1 and CDR2 from the germline V gene are LNHDA and SQIVND (reference sequence). The CDR3 loop spans 15 amino acids. The CDR3 sequence is CASAGGAGLDQPQHF. CDR3 in DNA: TGTGCCAGTGCCGGGGGGGCAGGCCTCGATCAGCCCCAGCATTTT.

J is TRBJ2-7 and V is TRBV19, with a weak D call TRBD2 (5 bases). This CDR3 contains 14 residues. V was pared by 5 bases and J by 2 bases, with 13 bases between. CDR1 and CDR2 from the germline V gene are LNHDA and SQIVND (reference sequence). CDR3 protein: CASSLDLGTYEQYF. CDR3 in DNA: TGTGCCAGTAGTCTCGACCTCGGGACCTACGAGCAGTACTTC.

CDR3 region: CASSSSRLAGRNNEQFF. CDR3 DNA: TGTGCCAGCAGCTCCTCTCGACTAGCGGGGAGAAACAATGAGCAGTTCTTC. V gene TRBV7-2 combines with J gene TRBJ2-1; TRBD2 matches at 11 bases. Germline CDR1 SGHTA, CDR2 FQGNSA. The CDR3 spans 17 residues. Trimming removed 4 bases from V and 5 bases from J; junction bases left unmatched: 10.

The chain combines TRBV6-5 with TRBJ1-5; 10 positions match TRBD1. Germline CDR1 MNHEY, CDR2 SVGAGI. The length of the CDR3 is 15 residues. Trimming removed 6 bases from V and 6 bases from J; junction bases left unmatched: 8. In DNA form, the CDR3 reads TGTGCCAGCAGACAAAACCGGGACAGGGGTCAGCCCCAGCATTTT. Amino acids: CASRQNRDRGQPQHF.

The chain is built from TRBV19 and TRBJ2-1, with TRBD2 matching over 9 bases. The CDR3 loop spans 15 amino acids. J was trimmed by 7 bases and V by 8 bases; bases with no gene match: 12. Germline CDR1 reads LNHDA; CDR2 reads SQIVND (reference sequence). As DNA, the CDR3 is TGTGCCAGTCTCGACCCCAGCGGGGGGCATAATGAGCAGTTCTTC. The encoded protein is CASLDPSGGHNEQFF.

The gene calls are TRBV6-5 and TRBJ1-1, with 8 bases identical to TRBD1. Germline values: CDR1 MNHEY, CDR2 SVGAGI. CDR3 length: 14 residues. V shed 6 bases and J 11 bases; nucleotides not matched to a gene: 14. Written as DNA, the CDR3 is TGTGCCAGCAGCTTCGGGACAGGTCGTCTGCATGCTTTCTTT. Translation gives CASSFGTGRLHAFF.

The V gene is TRBV5-1, the J gene TRBJ1-4; TRBD1 agrees at 10 bases. This CDR3 has 17 amino acids. From germline, CDR1 is SGHRS and CDR2 YFSETQ. With V trimmed by 3 bases and J by 5 bases, 10 bases remained unmatched. The CDR3 loop is CASSSDDPGQGNEKLFF. As DNA, the CDR3 is TGCGCCAGCAGCTCGGACGATCCGGGACAGGGGAATGAAAAACTGTTTTTT. The full variable domain, in which reference TRBV5-1 and TRBJ1-4 provide the parts outside the CDR3, is KAGVTQTPRYLIKTRGQQVTLSCSPISGHRSVSWYQQTPGQGLQFLFEYFSETQRNKGNFPGRFSGRQFSNSRSEMNVSTLELGDSALYLCASSSDDPGQGNEKLFFGSGTQLSVL.

The chain joins TRBV6-5 to TRBJ2-7, with D possibly matching TRBD2 (6 bases). This CDR3 is 15 amino acids long. Germline loops: CDR1 MNHEY, CDR2 SVGAGI. V was pared by 5 bases and J by 4 bases, with 18 bases between. CDR3 in DNA: TGTGCCAGCAGTCCCAGGAGCGGGTCGGTTTACGAGCAGTACTTC. Its protein is CASSPRSGSVYEQYF.

The chain has TRBV6-5 and TRBJ2-2, with 9 bases fitting TRBD2. Germline lookup yields CDR1 MNHEY and CDR2 SVGAGI. The CDR3 runs 15 residues. J gave up 1 base and V 6 bases, and 3 bases lay outside the gene matches. The CDR3 is CASRGTSRNTGELFF. CDR3 sequence (DNA): TGTGCCAGCAGGGGGACTAGCAGGAACACCGGGGAGCTGTTTTTT.

This clone was counted only a few times. The V and J genes are TRBV5-6 and TRBJ2-7; 10 nucleotides align to TRBD2. Germline V lookup: CDR1 SGHDT, CDR2 YYEEEE. Unmatched junction bases numbered 7, after V lost 4 bases and J lost 3 bases. This CDR3 is built from 15 residues. CDR3 region: CASSAWTSGNYEQYF. CDR3 bases: TGTGCCAGCAGCGCTTGGACTAGCGGAAACTACGAGCAGTACTTC. Looking up the rest from reference TRBV5-6 and TRBJ2-7 gives the full variable domain: DAGVTQSPTHLIKTRGQQVTLRCSPKSGHDTVSWYQQALGQGPQFIFQYYEEEERQRGNFPDRFSGHQFPNYSSELNVNALLLGDSALYLCASSAWTSGNYEQYFGPGTRLTVT.

The rearrangement links TRBV6-5 to TRBJ1-5; TRBD1 aligns across 7 bases. This CDR3 has 14 amino acids. V shed 2 bases and J 4 bases; nucleotides not matched to a gene: 2. Germline V lookup: CDR1 MNHEY, CDR2 SVGAGI. The CDR3 sequence is CASSYGRGNQPQHF. In nucleotides, the CDR3 is TGTGCCAGCAGTTACGGCAGGGGGAATCAGCCCCAGCATTTT.

This clone was seen a few times. Other nucleotide sequences from this sample produce the same CDR3. The chain links TRBV19 to TRBJ1-2; D call uncertain. Trimming removed 3 bases at V and 4 bases at J, with 24 bases between. Germline assignment: CDR1 LNHDA and CDR2 SQIVND (reference sequence). The CDR3 consists of 18 residues. The chain's CDR3 is CASSMELFGQLEAYGYTF. CDR3 DNA sequence: TGTGCCAGTAGTATGGAATTATTCGGCCAGCTCGAGGCCTATGGCTACACCTTC.

This chain connects TRBV5-1 to TRBJ2-7, with D hard to call. The V end was cut by 5 bases, the J end by 4 bases, with 10 bases between. The germline CDR1 and CDR2 sequences are SGHRS and YFSETQ. The CDR3 totals 12 residues. The CDR3 sequence is CASRHRSYEQYF. Written as DNA, the CDR3 is TGCGCCAGCAGACACCGCTCTTACGAGCAGTACTTC.

This chain connects TRBV5-4 to TRBJ2-3; 9 bases line up with TRBD2. Germline-derived CDR1 and CDR2 are SGHNT and YYREEE (reference sequence). V lost 0 bases to trimming and J lost 2 bases; unmatched junction nucleotides: 7. This CDR3 spans 17 amino acids. DNA for the CDR3: TGTGCCAGCAGCTTGGTTGGCGGGGGGGCGATCACAGATACGCAGTATTTT. Translation: CASSLVGGGAITDTQYF. Together with reference TRBV5-4 and TRBJ2-3, the CDR3 gives the full variable domain: ETGVTQSPTHLIKTRGQQVTLRCSSQSGHNTVSWYQQALGQGPQFIFQYYREEENGRGNFPPRFSGLQFPNYSSELNVNALELDDSALYLCASSLVGGGAITDTQYFGPGTRLTVL.

This clone occurred once. This chain links TRBV28 with TRBJ2-7; no clear D. The V and J ends lost 10 bases and 3 bases respectively, with 10 bases between them. Germline loops: CDR1 MDHEN, CDR2 SYDVKM. The CDR3 is 11 amino acids. The CDR3: CATGSDYEQYF. The CDR3 region has the DNA TGTGCCACAGGTTCTGACTACGAGCAGTACTTC.

The rearrangement links TRBV11-3 to TRBJ2-3, with D possibly being TRBD2 (6 bases). V was pared by 1 base and J by 1 base, with 6 bases between. From germline, CDR1 is SGHNT and CDR2 YENEEA. The CDR3 sequence is 14 residues long. The CDR3 here is CASSLASGTDTQYF. CDR3 nucleotide sequence: TGTGCCAGCAGCTTAGCTAGCGGCACAGATACGCAGTATTTT.

The rearrangement links TRBV29-1 to TRBJ2-7; 11 bases are shared with TRBD2. Germline V gives CDR1 SQVTM, CDR2 ANQGSEA. The trim removed 6 bases at V and 3 bases at J, leaving 4 bases unmatched. CDR3 length equals 13 residues. CDR3 nucleotide sequence: TGCAGCGTCGTGACTAGCGGGAACTACGAGCAGTACTTC. Translation gives CSVVTSGNYEQYF.

This clone was detected a few times. The V call is TRBV4-3, the J call TRBJ2-1, with D possibly TRBD1 on 6 matching bases. This CDR3 has 13 residues. Trimming left V 4 bases short and J 9 bases short, with 13 bases between. Germline V gives CDR1 LGHNA, CDR2 YSLEER. CDR3 DNA sequence: TGCGCCAGCAGCCCGAGAGGGGGTACTGAGCAGTTCTTC. Protein product: CASSPRGGTEQFF.

The chain combines TRBV6-5 with TRBJ2-1; D unclear. V lost 6 bases and J lost 8, with 8 bases in between. The germline CDR1 and CDR2 sequences are MNHEY and SVGAGI. The CDR3 extends over 11 amino acids. In DNA, the CDR3 is TGTGCCAGCAGCTACGTCGATGAGCAGTTCTTC. Translated: CASSYVDEQFF.

This clone was seen just once. This sequence joins TRBV6-1 and TRBJ2-3, with D possibly TRBD2 on 5 matching bases. Looked up from germline, CDR1 is MNHNS and CDR2 is SASEGT. Deletions cut 3 bases from V and 4 bases from J, with 20 bases between. The CDR3 totals 17 residues. CDR3 loop: CASSESKTTQRADTQYF. CDR3 DNA: TGTGCCAGCAGTGAGAGTAAAACTACCCAGAGGGCAGATACGCAGTATTTT.

V gene TRBV4-3 combines with J gene TRBJ2-7; TRBD1 might be the D (5 bases). Germline CDR1 reads LGHNA; CDR2 reads YSLEER. The germline V and J ends were trimmed by 0 bases and 2 bases, with 8 bases remaining between them. This CDR3 region has 14 residues. The CDR3 sequence is CASSQDRVTYEQYF. In DNA form, the CDR3 reads TGCGCCAGCAGCCAAGACAGGGTGACCTACGAGCAGTACTTC.

This sequence joins TRBV7-2 and TRBJ1-1; no firm D call. From germline, CDR1 is SGHTA and CDR2 FQGNSA. Trimming took 5 bases from V and 1 from J, leaving 8 bases between them. The CDR3 sequence is 13 residues long. CDR3 residues: CASSIHKNTEAFF. In DNA form, the CDR3 reads TGTGCCAGCAGCATCCACAAGAACACTGAAGCTTTCTTT.